The 3 T cell receptor beta chains below all came from one sample that was sequenced in a study of cytomegalovirus exposure and HLA in healthy donors (TCRdb year 2017). Library generation was performed with the immunoSEQ multiplex PCR assay. For the multiplex PCR, a mixture combining 60 forward primers for TCR Vbeta segments and 13 reverse primers for TCR Jbeta segments was used. What TCRdb holds here is the immuneACCESS table cut down to in-frame rearrangements. Part of the clones is not present; checked against another copy, under half of the missing clones reflect an unresolved V gene, and the others are unexplained. The sample table records 45,000 or so clones. Roughly a sixth of the sample is taken by the ten largest. The material sequenced was PBMCs. These receptors came from a male donor in good health and CMV-seronegative.

This chain uses TRBV6-6 with TRBJ1-3; the D gene is possibly TRBD1 (5 bases). From germline, CDR1 is MNHNY and CDR2 SVGAGI (reference sequence). This CDR3 spans 16 amino acids. V lost 4 bases and J 0 bases, leaving 13 bases between the germline ends. The CDR3 spells CASSFNQGVSGNTIYF. DNA for the CDR3: TGTGCCAGCAGTTTCAATCAAGGGGTCTCTGGAAACACCATATATTTT.

The chain uses TRBV30 and TRBJ1-2, with 12 positions matching TRBD1. Unmatched junction bases numbered 20, after V lost 3 bases and J lost 6 bases. This CDR3 region has 19 residues. Germline loops: CDR1 GTSNPN, CDR2 SVGIG (reference sequence). CDR3 residues: CAWSRTRSGTGGRKDGYTF. In DNA, the CDR3 is TGTGCCTGGAGCCGAACACGATCGGGGACAGGGGGCCGGAAGGATGGCTACACCTTC. The complete variable domain, with remaining parts taken from reference TRBV30 and TRBJ1-2, reads SQTIHQWPATLVQPVGSPLSLECTVEGTSNPNLYWYRQAAGRGLQLLFYSVGIGQISSEVPQNLSASRPQDRQFILSSKKLLLSDSGFYLCAWSRTRSGTGGRKDGYTFGSGTRLTVV.

V is TRBV6-5 and J is TRBJ1-2; no clear D gene. Trimming cost V 8 bases and J 6 bases, with 13 bases left between them. CDR1 is MNHEY, CDR2 SVGAGI, per germline. There are 12 residues in the CDR3. CDR3: CASVAAGHGYTF. The DNA of the CDR3 is TGTGCCAGCGTGGCAGCTGGGCATGGCTACACCTTC.